These 16 T cell receptor beta chains came from one sample sequenced in a study of blood T cell repertoires in COVID-19. Only in-frame clones appear in the TCRdb table, and some are missing; sequencing was by immunoSEQ multiplex PCR. The data hold 140,000 to 150,000 clones, with over 70% observed a single time. Sample: peripheral blood. All receptors derive from a woman between 55 and 75 years old with acute or convalescent COVID-19.

The chain is built from TRBV16 and TRBJ1-6, with 7 nucleotides matching TRBD1. CDR3 length: 16 residues. Germline V lookup: CDR1 KGHSY, CDR2 FQNENV. The V gene end was trimmed by 4 bases and the J gene end by 7 bases; junction bases not matched to a gene: 10. For the CDR3, the DNA is TGTGCCAGCAGCCTGCACAGGGGCCAGGGAAATTCACCCCTCCACTTT. It is translated as CASSLHRGQGNSPLHF.

The V and J genes are TRBV10-3 and TRBJ1-2, with TRBD1 matching over 9 bases. Germline V gives CDR1 ENHRY, CDR2 SYGVKD. The CDR3 extends over 14 amino acids. V shed 11 bases, J shed 4 bases, and the junction held 11 bases outside the gene matches. CDR3 DNA sequence: TGTGCCCTAAACGCCGGGACAGGGTCCTATGGCTACACCTTC. Translation gives CALNAGTGSYGYTF.

A single count supports this clone. The chain couples TRBV19 to TRBJ2-5, with 10 bases that match TRBD2. The CDR3 runs to 15 residues. Unmatched junction bases numbered 9, after V lost 6 bases and J lost 5 bases. Germline-derived CDR1 and CDR2 are LNHDA and SQIVND (reference sequence). In DNA form, the CDR3 reads TGTGCCAGTAGGACAGCGGGAGGGCCTGGGGAGACCCAGTACTTC. This gives the protein CASRTAGGPGETQYF.

The chain is built from TRBV5-4 and TRBJ2-7; D not certain. Germline CDR1 SGHNT, CDR2 YYREEE (reference sequence). Deletions cut 2 bases from V and 0 bases from J, with 9 bases between. The length of the CDR3 is 14 residues. CDR3 bases: TGTGCCAGCAGCTTCCAGGCAAACTCCTACGAGCAGTACTTC. Translation: CASSFQANSYEQYF.

The chain couples TRBV30 to TRBJ2-5; the D is unclear. The CDR3 totals 13 residues. The germline CDR1 and CDR2 sequences are GTSNPN and SVGIG (reference sequence). V was trimmed by 1 base and J by 5 bases, leaving 11 bases between them. The CDR3 DNA reads TGTGCCTGGAGTGGCGCGAATTATGAGACCCAGTACTTC. Translation: CAWSGANYETQYF.

The chain combines TRBV18 with TRBJ2-3, with a tentative D call TRBD1 (5 bases). The CDR3 length is 16 residues. V lost 3 bases, J lost 2 bases, and 15 bases lay in between. Germline CDR1 is KGHSH and CDR2 is LQKENI. CDR3: CASSPLVGAVTDTQYF. DNA of the CDR3: TGTGCCAGCTCACCCCTCGTTGGGGCAGTCACAGATACGCAGTATTTT.

The chain is built from TRBV28 and TRBJ1-1; D gene ambiguous. The germline V gene encodes CDR1 MDHEN and CDR2 SYDVKM. Trimming took off 8 bases at V and 3 bases at J, with 16 bases between the two ends. This CDR3 has 14 residues. CDR3 in DNA: TGTGCCAGCGTGAGTTACAGTGGTGACACTGAAGCTTTCTTT. Translating gives CASVSYSGDTEAFF. Drawing the rest from reference TRBV28 and TRBJ1-1, the complete variable domain is DVKVTQSSRYLVKRTGEKVFLECVQDMDHENMFWYRQDPGLGLRLIYFSYDVKMKEKGDIPEGYSVSREKKERFSLILESASTNQTSMYLCASVSYSGDTEAFFGQGTRLTVV.

V gene TRBV21-1 combines with J gene TRBJ1-1. TRBV21-1 corresponds to a pseudogene. This CDR3 has 18 residues. DNA of the CDR3: TGTGCCAGCAGCAAAAGAGAGGAGGGATGTTGGGGGAACACTGAAGCTTTCTTT. Its translation is CASSKREEGCWGNTEAFF.

The rearrangement uses TRBV10-1 and TRBJ2-7; TRBD2 matches at 12 bases. Germline CDR1 reads WNHNN; CDR2 reads SYGVQD (reference sequence). The CDR3 contains 16 residues. V dropped 2 bases and J dropped 6; count of bases not matched to a gene: 8. The CDR3 is CASSEVRLAGDREQYF. The CDR3 nucleotides read TGCGCCAGCAGTGAGGTGAGACTAGCGGGAGATCGCGAGCAGTACTTC.

In this sample, this clone turned up once. The CDR3 DNA is TGTGCCAGCAGCTTAAATCCAGGGCTCGCCGGGGAGCTGTTTTTT. It encodes CASSLNPGLAGELFF. The rearrangement links TRBV7-3 to TRBJ2-2; D is possibly TRBD1 (5 bases). CDR3 length equals 15 residues. Germline lookup yields CDR1 SGHTA and CDR2 FQGTGA. The ends were cut back, 1 base at V and 6 bases at J, with 12 bases in the middle.

This rearrangement joins TRBV28 to TRBJ1-1; the D is unclear. Germline loops: CDR1 MDHEN, CDR2 SYDVKM. The CDR3 runs 14 residues. Trimming cost V 3 bases and J 2 bases, with 10 bases left between them. The chain's CDR3 is CASSLVSVNTEAFF. CDR3 DNA sequence: TGTGCCAGCAGTTTGGTCTCGGTCAACACTGAAGCTTTCTTT.

The chain couples TRBV5-1 to TRBJ2-1, with TRBD2 matching over 8 bases. With 0 bases clipped from V and 8 bases from J, the junction kept 7 bases outside the gene matches. There are 15 residues in the CDR3. Germline CDR1 is SGHRS and CDR2 is YFSETQ. The CDR3 loop reads CASSLGWTSRDEQFF. The CDR3 coding sequence is TGCGCCAGCAGCTTGGGGTGGACTAGCCGCGATGAGCAGTTCTTC.

This rearrangement joins TRBV6-2 or TRBV6-3 to TRBJ1-1; maybe TRBD1 (6 bases). The CDR3 extends over 20 amino acids. CDR1 and CDR2 from the germline V gene are MNHEY and SVGEGT. Between the trimmed V and J ends, which lost 4 bases and 6 bases, there was a span of 33 bases. Written as DNA, the CDR3 is TGTGCCAGCAGTTTTTCCCGCCTGAACAGGGACCGAAATTATGTCGCTGAAGCTTTCTTT. It specifies CASSFSRLNRDRNYVAEAFF.

This clone was observed a single time. The V gene is TRBV7-8, the J gene TRBJ2-2; D might be TRBD1 (6 bases). Germline values: CDR1 SGHVS, CDR2 FQNEAQ. The length of the CDR3 is 14 residues. Trimming took off 6 bases at V and 7 bases at J, with 15 bases between the two ends. CDR3: CASSRNRVGGELFF. Here the CDR3 DNA reads TGTGCCAGCAGTCGTAACAGGGTCGGCGGGGAGCTGTTTTTT.

The chain uses TRBV30 and TRBJ1-5; a weak D match, TRBD1 (6 bases). Germline-derived CDR1 and CDR2 are GTSNPN and SVGIG (reference sequence). V dropped 0 bases and J dropped 6 bases, with 18 bases sitting between them. The CDR3 is 16 residues long. This CDR3 is CAWSVRGRGISQPQHF. The CDR3 bases are TGTGCCTGGAGTGTAAGAGGCAGGGGAATCAGTCAGCCCCAGCATTTT.

The V and J genes are TRBV27 and TRBJ1-1; maybe TRBD1 (5 bases). The length of the CDR3 is 14 residues. V was cut by 3 bases and J by 5 bases, with 13 bases left in between. Per the germline V gene, CDR1 is MNHEY and CDR2 is SMNVEV (reference sequence). CDR3 in amino acids: CASSLSRAGTEAFF. CDR3 nucleotides: TGTGCCAGCAGTTTGAGCAGGGCGGGGACTGAAGCTTTCTTT.